This TCR beta chain was captured by sequencing in a study of T cell repertoires in cytomegalovirus infection. Study-wide background: Both CMV infection and a matching HLA type were indicated by public TCR beta signatures. Study conclusions and caveats: Dominating the ex vivo response were HLA-C-restricted CMV-specific TCR beta clonotypes. Carriage of CMV together with the relevant HLA was identifiable through cumulative public TCR beta family frequency.

TCRdb reanalysed the reads using MiXCR and keeps one entry per CDR3 protein. The repertoire includes 400,000 or so distinct CDR3 sequences, around 18% of them detected once, and less than 9.5% sits in the top ten. With 0 bases clipped from V and 6 bases from J, the junction kept 3 bases outside the gene matches. Germline assignment: CDR1 LGHNA and CDR2 YNFKEQ. This CDR3 is 16 amino acids long. This clonotype was counted many times. The antigen is not known. Sequencing was carried out using PBMCs. This TCR came from a human donor in good health (CMV status not recorded). Some clones in this sample may be carry-over from other donors' samples. This chain joins TRBV4-2 and TRBJ2-3, with 13 bases fitting TRBD2. Here the CDR3 reads CASSQELAGGYDTQYF. In DNA, the CDR3 is TGTGCCAGCAGCCAAGAACTAGCGGGAGGGTATGATACGCAGTATTTT.